This record concerns one T cell receptor beta chain sequence. The identical CDR3 is also encoded by other nucleotide sequences in the sample. The data derive from a study of blood T cell repertoires in COVID-19. Study details: PBMCs, B-cell-depleted T cells, or T cells provided the cDNA or gDNA that made up the material.

Enrollment of patients from Seattle took place during active infection, with longitudinal follow-up. In the original processing: It was from reference gene primer amplification that nucleated cell counts were estimated. Sequencing used immunoSEQ multiplex PCR; TCRdb keeps in-frame clones, though not all of them. V and J calls plus clone size are reproduced from that table; the DNA served to infer D and trimming. The data hold some 240,000 clones, with around 90% observed a single time. This CDR3 is 15 amino acids long. CDR1 is MNHEY, CDR2 SVGEGT, per germline. V was cut by 0 bases and J by 4 bases, with 12 bases left in between.

The chain recombines TRBV6-2 or TRBV6-3 with TRBJ1-2; possible D gene TRBD1, 5 bases. The receptor comes from a man aged 60 to 75 with COVID-19, enrolled during active disease. Sequenced: peripheral blood. The CDR3 DNA reads as TGTGCCAGCAGTTACTCACAGGCTGTAGGCTATGGCTACACCTTC. The encoded protein is CASSYSQAVGYGYTF.